These 23 T cell receptor beta chains share one sample of origin, sequenced in a study of vaccination and CD4 T cells after COVID-19. Specified treatment: 10-day PBMC culture with coronavirus spike peptide pools or control peptides (ViraFEST assay). Cultured CD4+ T-cell DNA underwent Oncomine TCR Beta short-read sequencing. TCRdb itself ran the PCR reads through MiXCR, one entry per CDR3 protein. The top ten hold less than 20% of the sample, which has under 4,000 distinct CDR3 sequences, 20% to 25% seen once. These TCRs are of unknown antigen specificity. Sequenced sample: CD4+ T cells from blood, cultured in vitro. The receptors were sampled from a human donor who had recovered from COVID-19.

This clonotype showed up just a few times. The genes are TRBV12-3 or TRBV12-4 and TRBJ1-2; a possible D gene is TRBD1 (5 bases). The CDR3 is made up of 14 amino acids. V was shortened by 6 bases and J by 6 bases, with 17 bases between the two germline ends. Here the CDR3 reads CASRRGAGDHGYTF. The CDR3, as DNA: TGTGCCAGCAGGAGAGGGGCGGGGGACCATGGCTACACCTTC.

The V call is TRBV7-2, the J call TRBJ2-2; D is unresolved. The CDR3 is made up of 12 amino acids. The V gene's germline CDR1 is SGHTA and CDR2 FQGNSA. The ends were cut back, 3 bases at V and 7 bases at J, with 6 bases in the middle. This chain's CDR3 is CASSFVGGELFF. The CDR3 DNA follows: TGTGCCAGCAGCTTTGTCGGCGGGGAGCTGTTTTTT.

This clonotype is judged medium-sized. The V gene is TRBV6-1, the J gene TRBJ1-5; no firm D call. Germline lookup yields CDR1 MNHNS and CDR2 SASEGT. The V end lost 7 bases, the J end lost 3 bases, and 10 bases lay between the germline ends. The CDR3 sequence is 13 residues long. The CDR3 sequence: CASNQAFNQPQHF. In nucleotides, the CDR3 is TGTGCCAGCAACCAGGCTTTCAATCAGCCCCAGCATTTT.

This rearrangement joins TRBV6-5 to TRBJ1-2; maybe TRBD1 (5 bases). The V and J ends lost 0 bases and 4 bases respectively, with 18 bases between them. CDR3 size: 17 residues. CDR1 MNHEY and CDR2 SVGAGI come from the germline V gene. The CDR3 protein is CASSYSGGQGFSYGYTF. CDR3 nucleotides: TGTGCCAGCAGTTACTCAGGCGGGCAGGGATTCAGCTATGGCTACACCTTC.

V gene TRBV7-9 combines with J gene TRBJ2-2, with a tentative D call TRBD1 (5 bases). This CDR3 is 13 amino acids long. CDR1 and CDR2 from the germline V gene are SEHNR and FQNEAQ (reference sequence). V was clipped by 3 bases and J by 7 bases, with 9 bases between them. The CDR3: CASSFKGVGELFF. DNA for the CDR3: TGTGCCAGCAGCTTTAAAGGGGTCGGGGAGCTGTTTTTT.

This clonotype came up a few times. This chain joins TRBV25-1 and TRBJ2-5; D is undetermined. CDR3 length equals 15 residues. V shed 2 bases and J shed 5 bases, with 15 bases lying between them. CDR1 is MGHDK and CDR2 is SYGVNS in the germline V gene. CDR3: CASSEGNSIGETQYF. The CDR3 bases are TGTGCCAGCAGTGAAGGAAATAGTATCGGTGAGACCCAGTACTTC.

The chain is built from TRBV20-1 and TRBJ2-1; possibly TRBD1 for D (7 bases). CDR3 size: 13 residues. Germline V gives CDR1 DFQATT, CDR2 SNEGSKA (reference sequence). V dropped 5 bases and J dropped 9 bases, with 17 bases sitting between them. The CDR3 here is CSARSQGGGEQFF. The CDR3 DNA is TGCAGTGCTCGATCCCAGGGGGGCGGTGAGCAGTTCTTC.

This clonotype was detected a few times. V gene TRBV27 combines with J gene TRBJ2-5, with a weak D call TRBD1 (6 bases). CDR1 and CDR2 from the germline V gene are MNHEY and SMNVEV (reference sequence). The CDR3 covers 17 residues. V lost 7 bases and J lost 9, with 30 bases in between. The CDR3 DNA sequence: TGTGCCAGCACCAGTCGTGCAGGGGACCGCAAGAGAGGGGCCCAGTACTTC. This gives the protein CASTSRAGDRKRGAQYF.

The chain uses TRBV2 and TRBJ1-5; D remains ambiguous. V lost 4 bases to trimming and J lost 0 bases, with 10 bases between them. This CDR3 is 15 amino acids long. CDR1 is SNHLY, CDR2 FYNNEI, per germline. This CDR3 reads CASSGTDHSNQPQHF. CDR3 sequence (DNA): TGTGCCAGCAGTGGGACCGACCATAGCAATCAGCCCCAGCATTTT.

V gene TRBV23-1 combines with J gene TRBJ2-3, with D perhaps TRBD2 (5 bases). TRBV23-1 is noted as an ORF with a role that remains uncertain. There are 15 residues in the CDR3. V was cut by 6 bases and J by 0 bases, with 13 bases left in between. The CDR3 coding sequence is TGCGCCAGCAGCCAGCGGAGCCCTAGCACAGATACGCAGTATTTT. Its translation is CASSQRSPSTDTQYF.

V is TRBV11-1 and J is TRBJ2-1, with 7 bases fitting TRBD2. The CDR3 spans 16 residues. CDR1 is SGHAT, CDR2 FQDESV, per germline (reference sequence). V shed 0 bases, J shed 2 bases, and the junction held 4 bases outside the gene matches. The CDR3 coding sequence is TGTGCCAGCAGCTTAGCTGGAGCGGGGACCTACAATGAGCAGTTCTTC. Translated: CASSLAGAGTYNEQFF.

Judged by abundance, this clonotype is medium-sized (0.01 to 0.1%). The rearrangement links TRBV2 to TRBJ1-1, with D unclear. Trimming took 4 bases from V and 3 from J, leaving 9 bases between them. CDR1 is SNHLY and CDR2 is FYNNEI in the germline V gene. The CDR3 is 13 residues long. The CDR3 DNA reads TGTGCCAGCAGTGTGGTTACTGACACTGAAGCTTTCTTT. Residues: CASSVVTDTEAFF.

This clonotype turned up a few times. The gene calls are TRBV10-1 and TRBJ2-2; D may match TRBD1 or TRBD2 (5 bases each). V shed 3 bases and J shed 0 bases, with 8 bases lying between them. The CDR3 loop spans 15 amino acids. Germline V gene sequence: CDR1 WNHNN, CDR2 SYGVQD (reference sequence). The CDR3 here is CASSDGAANTGELFF. The CDR3 coding sequence is TGCGCCAGCAGTGACGGGGCCGCGAACACCGGGGAGCTGTTTTTT.

This chain links TRBV5-4 with TRBJ2-5; no definite D call. Germline lookup yields CDR1 SGHNT and CDR2 YYREEE (reference sequence). The V end was cut by 0 bases, the J end by 2 bases, with 11 bases between. This CDR3 comprises 15 residues. The CDR3 spells CASSLEGLTQETQYF. CDR3 nucleotide sequence: TGTGCCAGCAGCTTGGAAGGGCTGACGCAAGAGACCCAGTACTTC. Complete variable domain (other parts from reference TRBV5-4 and TRBJ2-5): ETGVTQSPTHLIKTRGQQVTLRCSSQSGHNTVSWYQQALGQGPQFIFQYYREEENGRGNFPPRFSGLQFPNYSSELNVNALELDDSALYLCASSLEGLTQETQYFGPGTRLLVL.

The chain couples TRBV7-9 to TRBJ1-2; 8 bases agree with TRBD1. This CDR3 has 14 residues. Germline loops: CDR1 SEHNR, CDR2 FQNEAQ (reference sequence). The trim removed 4 bases at V and 9 bases at J, leaving 10 bases unmatched. CDR3 bases: TGTGCCAGCAGCTCCAGGGGGCTCTCTGATCGCTACACCTTC. This sequence encodes CASSSRGLSDRYTF.

This clonotype was recorded a few times. The chain uses TRBV29-1 and TRBJ2-7, with D possibly being TRBD1 or TRBD2 (5 bases each). Germline V gene sequence: CDR1 SQVTM, CDR2 ANQGSEA. The CDR3 has 15 residues. Trimming took 6 bases from V and 1 from J, leaving 19 bases between them. CDR3 coding DNA: TGCAGCGTAGAACGGGACCCACAACTATCCTACGAGCAGTACTTC. It translates to CSVERDPQLSYEQYF.

By frequency in the sample, this clonotype is medium-sized. The chain has TRBV6-1 and TRBJ1-6, with 10 nucleotides matching TRBD1. Germline CDR1 reads MNHNS; CDR2 reads SASEGT. The ends lost 5 bases at V and 10 bases at J; junction bases unmatched: 8. This CDR3 region has 15 residues. The CDR3 DNA reads TGTGCCAGCAGTATCTCCGGGACAGGGGAGTCACCCCTCCACTTT. Amino acid sequence: CASSISGTGESPLHF.

The J gene is TRBJ2-2, the V gene TRBV6-4, with TRBD2 matching 10 bases. The length of the CDR3 is 16 residues. Trimming at V came to 4 bases and at J to 3 bases, leaving 5 bases not matched to a gene. Germline assignment: CDR1 MRHNA and CDR2 SNTAGT. CDR3 coding DNA: TGTGCCAGCAGTGCGGAAGCGGGGGGGCACACCGGGGAGCTGTTTTTT. It encodes CASSAEAGGHTGELFF.

This clonotype has only a few counts. The chain employs TRBV7-9 and TRBJ1-5; 7 bases align to TRBD1. CDR3 length: 14 residues. CDR1 and CDR2 (germline): SEHNR, FQNEAQ (reference sequence). V dropped 4 bases and J dropped 5; count of bases not matched to a gene: 5. The CDR3 loop is CASSSTGSDQPQHF. The CDR3 region has the DNA TGTGCCAGCAGCTCGACAGGGTCGGATCAGCCCCAGCATTTT. The full variable domain, completed using reference TRBV7-9 and TRBJ1-5, is DTGVSQNPRHKITKRGQNVTFRCDPISEHNRLYWYRQTLGQGPEFLTYFQNEAQLEKSRLLSDRFSAERPKGSFSTLEIQRTEQGDSAMYLCASSSTGSDQPQHFGDGTRLSIL.

This clonotype is categorized as medium-sized (0.01 to 0.1%). This sequence joins TRBV27 and TRBJ2-1; D ambiguous. This CDR3 region has 12 residues. Trimming shortened V by 3 bases and J by 10 bases, and 10 bases separated the two germline ends. Germline V CDR1 and CDR2: MNHEY, SMNVEV (reference sequence). CDR3 in DNA: TGTGCCAGCAGTTTTCCGGCAGCCGAGCAGTTCTTC. Translated: CASSFPAAEQFF.

The CDR3 here is CASSPGQGNEQFF. CDR3 bases: TGTGCCAGCAGCCCGGGACAGGGGAATGAGCAGTTCTTC. V and J are TRBV5-4 and TRBJ2-1, with 10 bases identical to TRBD1. From germline, CDR1 is SGHNT and CDR2 YYREEE (reference sequence). The CDR3 loop spans 13 amino acids. V lost 4 bases, J lost 7 bases, and 2 bases stayed unmatched.

The chain couples TRBV4-2 to TRBJ2-2; 9 nucleotides align to TRBD1. Trimming at V came to 5 bases and at J to 3 bases, leaving 10 bases not matched to a gene. The germline V gene encodes CDR1 LGHNA and CDR2 YNFKEQ. The CDR3 has 17 amino acids. Here the CDR3 reads CASSSTGQGGDTGELFF. CDR3 DNA sequence: TGTGCCAGCAGCTCAACGGGACAGGGCGGGGACACCGGGGAGCTGTTTTTT.

This sequence joins TRBV6-1 and TRBJ2-5; D remains ambiguous. The CDR3 is 16 amino acids. The germline V gene has CDR1 MNHNS and CDR2 SASEGT. V was clipped by 10 bases and J by 4 bases, with 25 bases between them. CDR3 sequence: CATDFQTHPGRETQYF. The CDR3 DNA follows: TGTGCCACCGACTTTCAGACCCACCCCGGGCGAGAGACCCAGTACTTC.